One and the same sample provided the 25 T cell receptor beta chains below, sequenced in a study of blood T cell repertoires in COVID-19. The protocol was immunoSEQ multiplex PCR, while the TCRdb copy is restricted to in-frame clones and leaves out a portion. The sample consists of just over 95,000 clones, 90% of them appearing once. Sequenced input: peripheral blood. The receptors stem from a man aged 50 or older with acute or convalescent COVID-19.

This chain links TRBV19 with TRBJ2-3; 12 nucleotides align to TRBD2. J gave up 0 bases and V 6 bases, and 13 bases lay outside the gene matches. The germline CDR1 and CDR2 sequences are LNHDA and SQIVND (reference sequence). The CDR3 extends over 19 amino acids. The CDR3 sequence is CASRIYGTSGRFSTDTQYF. The CDR3 DNA reads as TGTGCCAGTAGGATCTACGGGACTAGCGGGCGGTTTAGCACAGATACGCAGTATTTT.

The chain joins TRBV6-5 to TRBJ1-2, with D unresolved. Germline values: CDR1 MNHEY, CDR2 SVGAGI. Trimming left V 4 bases short and J 4 bases short, with 10 bases between. The CDR3 is made up of 13 amino acids. The CDR3 protein is CASSSEGSYGYTF. CDR3 bases: TGTGCCAGCAGTTCTGAGGGAAGCTATGGCTACACCTTC.

This chain connects TRBV6-1 to TRBJ2-7; D uncertain. This CDR3 has 12 amino acids. The germline gives CDR1 MNHNS, CDR2 SASEGT. V was cut by 3 bases and J by 3 bases, with 6 bases left in between. The CDR3 protein is CASSDRYYEQYF. As DNA, the CDR3 is TGTGCCAGCAGTGACAGGTACTACGAGCAGTACTTC.

The rearrangement joins TRBV30 to TRBJ2-2, with TRBD2 matching 12 bases. Trimming at V came to 0 bases and at J to 7 bases, leaving 15 bases not matched to a gene. CDR1 GTSNPN and CDR2 SVGIG come from the germline V gene (reference sequence). The CDR3 consists of 19 residues. CDR3 in amino acids: CAWSVPSGRAFFKGGELFF. In DNA form, the CDR3 reads TGTGCCTGGAGTGTACCTAGCGGGAGGGCCTTCTTCAAAGGCGGGGAGCTGTTTTTT.

The sample holds a few counts of this clone. This chain links TRBV7-2 with TRBJ1-1; possible D gene TRBD1, 6 bases. Germline-derived CDR1 and CDR2 are SGHTA and FQGNSA. The CDR3 runs to 15 residues. The V end was cut by 7 bases, the J end by 0 bases, with 15 bases between. The CDR3 bases are TGTGCCAGCACCCCGGGACAAAACATGAACACTGAAGCTTTCTTT. Translation gives CASTPGQNMNTEAFF.

CDR3 region: CASSQDPGQSNQPQHF. CDR3 DNA sequence: TGTGCCAGCAGCCAGGACCCGGGACAGAGTAATCAGCCCCAGCATTTT. The chain combines TRBV7-9 with TRBJ1-5; TRBD1 agrees at 7 bases. Germline V CDR1 and CDR2: SEHNR, FQNEAQ (reference sequence). Losses at the gene ends were 5 bases for V and 4 bases for J; bases not matched to a gene: 11. This CDR3 is built from 16 residues.

In DNA form, the CDR3 reads TGTGCCAGCAGATATACGGGAGTCACCGGGGAGCTGTTTTTT. Residues: CASRYTGVTGELFF. The rearrangement uses TRBV27 and TRBJ2-2; a weak D match, TRBD2 (6 bases). This CDR3 is built from 14 residues. V was shortened by 6 bases and J by 4 bases, with 12 bases between the two germline ends. Per germline, CDR1 MNHEY and CDR2 SMNVEV (reference sequence).

The chain recombines TRBV5-4 with TRBJ2-7, with D perhaps TRBD1 (6 bases). CDR3 length: 16 residues. CDR1 and CDR2 (germline): SGHNT, YYREEE (reference sequence). V gave up 4 bases and J gave up 6 bases, with 23 bases separating them. CDR3 sequence reads: CASSPLGRGSSGEQYF. CDR3 bases: TGTGCCAGCAGCCCCCTCGGAAGGGGGAGTTCCGGCGAGCAGTACTTC.

V is TRBV2 and J is TRBJ2-7; TRBD2 aligns across 9 bases. This CDR3 is built from 15 residues. With V trimmed by 5 bases and J by 5 bases, 10 bases remained unmatched. Per the germline V gene, CDR1 is SNHLY and CDR2 is FYNNEI. CDR3 coding DNA: TGTGCCAGCAGTCCCGACTGGGTAGCGGGAGACGAGCAGTACTTC. This codes for CASSPDWVAGDEQYF.

CDR3 in amino acids: CSVEFRGRSSYEQYF. CDR3 sequence (DNA): TGCAGCGTTGAGTTCCGAGGGAGGAGCTCCTACGAGCAGTACTTC. The chain combines TRBV29-1 with TRBJ2-7, with D tentatively TRBD2 (6 bases). The V end was cut by 3 bases, the J end by 0 bases, with 15 bases between. The CDR3 is 15 amino acids. Per germline, CDR1 SQVTM and CDR2 ANQGSEA.

The chain uses TRBV5-1 and TRBJ2-3; no firm D call. This CDR3 is built from 14 residues. Trimming shortened V by 4 bases and J by 2 bases, and 11 bases separated the two germline ends. Germline V gene lookup returns CDR1 SGHRS and CDR2 YFSETQ. The CDR3 loop is CASSATTPTDTQYF. The CDR3 DNA sequence: TGCGCCAGCAGCGCGACAACCCCCACAGATACGCAGTATTTT.

The chain joins TRBV29-1 to TRBJ2-5; TRBD1 is a possible D gene (6 bases). The germline V gene has CDR1 SQVTM and CDR2 ANQGSEA. V was cut by 4 bases and J by 1 base, with 10 bases left in between. The CDR3 is 13 residues long. CDR3 amino acids: CSVAGAAQETQYF. The CDR3 nucleotides are TGCAGCGTTGCAGGGGCTGCCCAAGAGACCCAGTACTTC.

The CDR3 DNA reads TGTGCCAAGCTCAGGGGCCCCGCCTTCAATGAGCAGTTCTTC. Residues: CAKLRGPAFNEQFF. The rearrangement links TRBV10-3 to TRBJ2-1, with D maybe TRBD1 (6 bases). The CDR3 is 14 amino acids. Germline lookup yields CDR1 ENHRY and CDR2 SYGVKD. V lost 10 bases and J lost 6, with 19 bases in between.

The chain links TRBV11-2 to TRBJ2-1; tentatively, D is TRBD2 (6 bases). The CDR3 consists of 12 residues. The V gene lost 1 base and the J gene lost 15 bases, with 13 bases spanning the gap. Looked up from germline, CDR1 is SGHAT and CDR2 is FQNNGV. The CDR3 loop reads CASSLGGLGSFF. The CDR3 nucleotides read TGTGCCAGCAGCTTAGGGGGACTTGGCTCGTTCTTC.

This clone was counted only a few times. The chain employs TRBV6-2 or TRBV6-3 and TRBJ2-7, with D possibly matching TRBD1 (6 bases). Germline V lookup: CDR1 MNHEY, CDR2 SVGEGT. The length of the CDR3 is 15 residues. V was pared by 5 bases and J by 0 bases, with 14 bases between. CDR3 nucleotides: TGTGCCAGCAGTCGGACTCCGGACAGCTCCTACGAGCAGTACTTC. It codes for CASSRTPDSSYEQYF.

The V and J genes are TRBV6-2 or TRBV6-3 and TRBJ1-5; D not resolved. The CDR3 is made up of 15 amino acids. Trimming took 1 base from V and 4 from J, leaving 11 bases between them. CDR1 and CDR2 (germline): MNHEY, SVGEGT. The CDR3 loop is CASSYWPTRNQPQHF. The CDR3 region has the DNA TGTGCCAGCAGTTACTGGCCCACCAGGAATCAGCCCCAGCATTTT.

The chain has TRBV11-2 and TRBJ2-7; tentative D call: TRBD2 (5 bases). CDR3 length: 13 amino acids. Trimming cost V 6 bases and J 9 bases, with 18 bases left between them. Per the germline V gene, CDR1 is SGHAT and CDR2 is FQNNGV. Here the CDR3 DNA reads TGTGCCAGCAGTTATGGGAACGCGGCGGGGCAGTACTTC. This encodes CASSYGNAAGQYF.

The chain employs TRBV11-2 and TRBJ2-7; TRBD1 matches at 7 bases. CDR1 is SGHAT and CDR2 is FQNNGV in the germline V gene. V was pared by 0 bases and J by 3 bases, with 8 bases of the junction left unmatched. The CDR3 loop spans 16 amino acids. CDR3 in amino acids: CASSLDLTGVSYEQYF. CDR3 in DNA: TGTGCCAGCAGCTTAGATCTCACAGGGGTGAGCTACGAGCAGTACTTC. The entire variable domain, with the rest obtained from reference TRBV11-2 and TRBJ2-7, is as follows: EAGVAQSPRYKIIEKRQSVAFWCNPISGHATLYWYQQILGQGPKLLIQFQNNGVVDDSQLPKDRFSAERLKGVDSTLKIQPAKLEDSAVYLCASSLDLTGVSYEQYFGPGTRLTVT.

The chain uses TRBV5-1 and TRBJ2-1, with 10 bases lining up with TRBD1. Trimming removed 4 bases from V and 5 bases from J; junction bases left unmatched: 6. CDR3 length: 15 amino acids. Germline loops: CDR1 SGHRS, CDR2 YFSETQ. The CDR3 sequence: CASSPGTGVHNEQFF. The CDR3 DNA reads TGCGCCAGCAGCCCCGGGACAGGGGTCCACAATGAGCAGTTCTTC.

This chain uses TRBV29-1 with TRBJ1-1; no definite D call. CDR3 length: 11 residues. Germline V gives CDR1 SQVTM, CDR2 ANQGSEA. V was clipped by 4 bases and J by 12 bases, with 15 bases between them. The CDR3 bases are TGCAGCGTTGCTCGGACTGACCGAACTTTCTTT. It encodes CSVARTDRTFF.

In regard to this clone: At the DNA level, this CDR3 is encoded by other sequences in the same sample as well. This chain connects TRBV12-3 or TRBV12-4 to TRBJ2-3, with no clear D. Between the trimmed V and J ends, which lost 5 bases and 1 base, there was a span of 4 bases. The CDR3 extends over 12 amino acids. Written as DNA, the CDR3 is TGTGCCAGCAGTCCGGGCACAGATACGCAGTATTTT. It translates to CASSPGTDTQYF.

This clone is a singleton in its sample. This chain connects TRBV30 to TRBJ1-1; tentative D call: TRBD1 (6 bases). The CDR3 totals 14 residues. V gave up 1 base and J gave up 1 base, with 10 bases separating them. Germline CDR1 and CDR2: GTSNPN and SVGIG (reference sequence). The CDR3, as DNA: TGTGCCTGGAGTGAAAGGGGGGGGAACACTGAAGCTTTCTTT. Its protein is CAWSERGGNTEAFF.

This chain connects TRBV7-2 to TRBJ2-3; D is perhaps TRBD1 (5 bases). V was cut by 2 bases and J by 3 bases, with 9 bases left in between. Germline-derived CDR1 and CDR2 are SGHTA and FQGNSA. The CDR3 covers 14 residues. CDR3 coding DNA: TGTGCCAGCAGCTTAATCAGGGCGACAGATACGCAGTATTTT. This translates into CASSLIRATDTQYF. Based on the CDR3 plus reference TRBV7-2 and TRBJ2-3, the full variable domain is GAGVSQSPSNKVTEKGKDVELRCDPISGHTALYWYRQSLGQGLEFLIYFQGNSAPDKSGLPSDRFSAERTGGSVSTLTIQRTQQEDSAVYLCASSLIRATDTQYFGPGTRLTVL.

This clone appeared once. The CDR3 DNA follows: TGTGCCAGTAGTAACCTTGCAACTAATGAAAAACATGAAAAACTGTTTTTT. This gives the protein CASSNLATNEKHEKLFF. The rearrangement uses TRBV19 and TRBJ1-4; D ambiguous. This CDR3 has 17 amino acids. The germline CDR1 and CDR2 sequences are LNHDA and SQIVND (reference sequence). V gave up 4 bases and J gave up 6 bases, with 21 bases separating them. Full variable domain (outside the CDR3, taken from reference TRBV19 and TRBJ1-4): DGGITQSPKYLFRKEGQNVTLSCEQNLNHDAMYWYRQDPGQGLRLIYYSQIVNDFQKGDIAEGYSVSREKKESFPLTVTSAQKNPTAFYLCASSNLATNEKHEKLFFGSGTQLSVL.

The chain is built from TRBV2 and TRBJ2-6, with D unresolved. The germline gives CDR1 SNHLY, CDR2 FYNNEI. The ends were cut back, 8 bases at V and 0 bases at J, with 11 bases in the middle. The CDR3 is 15 amino acids. CDR3 in amino acids: CASGDGFSGANVLTF. CDR3 sequence (DNA): TGTGCCAGCGGAGACGGGTTCTCTGGGGCCAACGTCCTGACTTTC.